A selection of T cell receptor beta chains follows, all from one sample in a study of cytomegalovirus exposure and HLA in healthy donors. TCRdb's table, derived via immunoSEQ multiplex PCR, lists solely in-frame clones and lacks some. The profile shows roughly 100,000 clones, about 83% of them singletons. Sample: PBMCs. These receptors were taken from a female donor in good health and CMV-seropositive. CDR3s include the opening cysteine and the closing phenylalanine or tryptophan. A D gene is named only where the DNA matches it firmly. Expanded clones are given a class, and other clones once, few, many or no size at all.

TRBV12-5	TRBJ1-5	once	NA	TGTGCTAGTGCATTGACAGGCCGCGGGAGTAGCAATCAGCCCCAGCATTTT	CASALTGRGSSNQPQHF
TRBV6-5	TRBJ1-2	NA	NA	TGTGCCAGCAGTTACGGGGGGACCTATGGCTACACCTTC	CASSYGGTYGYTF
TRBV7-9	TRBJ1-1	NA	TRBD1	TGTGCCAGCAGCGACCGACAGGGAGGTTCCACTGAAGCTTTCTTT	CASSDRQGGSTEAFF
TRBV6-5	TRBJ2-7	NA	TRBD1	TGTGCCAGCGGGAGGACAGGGGACCACGAGCAGTACTTC	CASGRTGDHEQYF
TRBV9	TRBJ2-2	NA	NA	TGTGCCAGCAGCGTAGGGTCCGGCACCGGGGAGCTGTTTTTT	CASSVGSGTGELFF
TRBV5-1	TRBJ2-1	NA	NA	TGCGCCAGCAGCTCAACAGGCAATGAGCAGTTCTTC	CASSSTGNEQFF
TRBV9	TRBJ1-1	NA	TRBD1	TGTGCCAGCAGCGTGGACAGGTTGTCTGAAGCTTTCTTT	CASSVDRLSEAFF
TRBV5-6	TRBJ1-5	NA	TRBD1	TGTGCCAGCAGCCATAGGAAACAGGGGTCTTATAGCAATCAGCCCCAGCATTTT	CASSHRKQGSYSNQPQHF
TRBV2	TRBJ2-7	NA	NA	TGTGCCAGCACCAGCGACAGGCGCTCCTACGAGCAGTACTTC	CASTSDRRSYEQYF
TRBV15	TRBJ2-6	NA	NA	TGTGCCACCAGCAAGAATCGGGACACCTTCTCTGGGGCCAACGTCCTGACTTTC	CATSKNRDTFSGANVLTF
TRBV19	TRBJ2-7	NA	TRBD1	TGTGCCAGCGCCGGGACAGAAAGCTCCTACGAGCAGTACTTC	CASAGTESSYEQYF
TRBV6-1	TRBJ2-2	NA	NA	TGTGCCAGCACCCGGGGTCCCGGGGAGCTGTTTTTT	CASTRGPGELFF
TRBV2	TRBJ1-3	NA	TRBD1	TGTGCCAGCAGTGAATTTGGGGGACAGCAAGGAAACACCATATATTTT	CASSEFGGQQGNTIYF
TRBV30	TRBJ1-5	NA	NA	TGTGCCTGGAGTGTACGTCGAGGTATCAATCAGCCCCAGCATTTT	CAWSVRRGINQPQHF
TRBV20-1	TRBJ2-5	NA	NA	TGCAGTGCTAGGCCGGGGGAGACCCAGTACTTC	CSARPGETQYF
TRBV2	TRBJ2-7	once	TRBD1	TGTGCCAGCAGTGGAAGACAGGGGGTTACCTACGAGCAGTACTTC	CASSGRQGVTYEQYF
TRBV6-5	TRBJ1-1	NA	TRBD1	TGTGCCAGCAGTTACGGACAGGGGAACACTGAAGCTTTCTTT	CASSYGQGNTEAFF
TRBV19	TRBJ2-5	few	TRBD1	TGTGCCAGTACCGGGACAGGGGGCAGTGAGACCCAGTACTTC	CASTGTGGSETQYF
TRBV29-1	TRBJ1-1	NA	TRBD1	TGCAGCGTGGACAGGGAGAAGAACACTGAAGCTTTCTTT	CSVDREKNTEAFF
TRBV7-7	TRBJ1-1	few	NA	TGTGCCAGCAGCTTAGCGCGGGGAACTGAAGCTTTCTTT	CASSLARGTEAFF
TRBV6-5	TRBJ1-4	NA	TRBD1	TGTGCCACCTCAGGACAGGGGGGTGAAAAACTGTTTTTT	CATSGQGGEKLFF
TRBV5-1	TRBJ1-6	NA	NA	TGCGCCAGCAGCTACACCCCGGGACAACCTAATTCACCCCCCCACTTT	CASSYTPGQPNSPPHF
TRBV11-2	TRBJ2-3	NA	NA	TGTGCCAGCAGCCCTGGACTTGGGGGCACAGATACGCAGTATTTT	CASSPGLGGTDTQYF
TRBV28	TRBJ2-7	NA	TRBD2	TGTGCCAGCAGTTCACCTAGCGGGAGAGCCTACGAGCAGTACTTC	CASSSPSGRAYEQYF
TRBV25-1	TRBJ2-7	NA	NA	TGTGCCAGCATGGGGGGACGTTTCTCCTACGAGCAGTACTTC	CASMGGRFSYEQYF
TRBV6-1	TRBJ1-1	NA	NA	TGTGCCAGCAGTGTCAGGGGGAACACTGAAGCTTTCTTT	CASSVRGNTEAFF
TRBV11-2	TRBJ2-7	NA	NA	TGTGCCAGCAGCTCACCTCGCGGGATCATCCACGAGCAGTACTTC	CASSSPRGIIHEQYF
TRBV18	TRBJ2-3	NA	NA	TGTGCCAGCTCAGTAGACAGTTCTAGCACAGATACGCAGTATTTT	CASSVDSSSTDTQYF
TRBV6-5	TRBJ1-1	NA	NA	TGTGCCAGCAGCCTATATTTTCGGAACACTGAAGCTTTCTTT	CASSLYFRNTEAFF
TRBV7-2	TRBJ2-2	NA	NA	TGTGCCAGCAGCTTTAGAATCTCCGGGGAGCTGTTTTTT	CASSFRISGELFF
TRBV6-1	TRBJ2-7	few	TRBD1	TGTGCCAGCTCGGAAGACAGGGTGCCCTACGAGCAGTACTTC	CASSEDRVPYEQYF
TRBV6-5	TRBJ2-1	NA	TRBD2	TGTGCCAGCAGTTACGTCCAGCGGGGGAACCACAATGAGCAGTTCTTC	CASSYVQRGNHNEQFF
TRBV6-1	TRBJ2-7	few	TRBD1	TGTGCCAGCAGTGAAGAGGAGACAGGGGGCTACGAGCAGTACTTC	CASSEEETGGYEQYF
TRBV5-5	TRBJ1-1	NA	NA	TGTGCCAGCAGCCCCCGGACATTCCCCGGCGAAGCTTTCTTT	CASSPRTFPGEAFF
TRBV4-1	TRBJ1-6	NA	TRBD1	TGCGCCAGCAGCCAAGAATACAGGGGCTTCTCACCCCTCCACTTT	CASSQEYRGFSPLHF
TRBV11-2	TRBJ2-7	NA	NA	TGTGCCAGCAGCTTAATCCCGCGAGGGAGAGGATACGAGCAGTACTTC	CASSLIPRGRGYEQYF
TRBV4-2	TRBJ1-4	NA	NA	TGTGCCAGCAGCCAAGACTACGGGGACACGGCTGAAAAACTGTTTTTT	CASSQDYGDTAEKLFF
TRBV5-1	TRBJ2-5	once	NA	TGCGCCAGCAGCTTGGGCGGGCAGGAGACCCAGTACTTC	CASSLGGQETQYF
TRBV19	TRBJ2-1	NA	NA	TGTGCCAGTAGTATGGGCAGTTACAATGAGCAGTTCTTC	CASSMGSYNEQFF
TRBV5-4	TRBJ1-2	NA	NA	TGTGCCAGCAGCTTGGTCGGGGGAGGGGGCTACACCTTC	CASSLVGGGGYTF
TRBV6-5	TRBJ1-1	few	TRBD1	TGTGCCAGCAGGAAAGCGGGACAGGGTAACACTGAAGCTTTCTTT	CASRKAGQGNTEAFF
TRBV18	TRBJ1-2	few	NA	TGTGCCAGCTCTTCCGTGGGGGCTAGGGGCTACACCTTC	CASSSVGARGYTF
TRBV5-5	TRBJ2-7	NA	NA	TGTGCCAGCAGCTTGAGCGGAGCGTCCTACGAGCAGTACTTC	CASSLSGASYEQYF
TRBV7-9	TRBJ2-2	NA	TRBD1	TGCGCCAGCAGCTTAGTAGTCGGGACAGGGATCACCGGGGAGCTGTTTTTT	CASSLVVGTGITGELFF